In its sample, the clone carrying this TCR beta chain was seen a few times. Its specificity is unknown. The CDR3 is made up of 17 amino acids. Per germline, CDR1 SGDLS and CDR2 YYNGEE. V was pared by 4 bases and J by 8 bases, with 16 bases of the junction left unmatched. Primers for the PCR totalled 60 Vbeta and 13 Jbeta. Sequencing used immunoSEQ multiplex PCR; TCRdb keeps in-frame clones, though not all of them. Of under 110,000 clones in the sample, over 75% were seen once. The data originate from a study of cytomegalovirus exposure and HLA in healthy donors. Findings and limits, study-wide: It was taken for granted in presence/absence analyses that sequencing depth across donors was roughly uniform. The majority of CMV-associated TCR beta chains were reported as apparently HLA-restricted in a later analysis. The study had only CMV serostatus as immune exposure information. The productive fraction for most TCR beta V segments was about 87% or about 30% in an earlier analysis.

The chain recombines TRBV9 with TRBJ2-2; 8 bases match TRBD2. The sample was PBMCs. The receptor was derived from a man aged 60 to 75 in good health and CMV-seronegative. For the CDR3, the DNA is TGTGCCAGCAGCTTCAGTCCTACCGGACTAGCAGGTGGGGAGCTGTTTTTT. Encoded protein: CASSFSPTGLAGGELFF.